The 30 T cell receptor beta chains presented below share a single source sample, sequenced in a study of blood T cell repertoires in COVID-19. Data came from immunoSEQ multiplex PCR; TCRdb stores just in-frame clones and leaves some out. The table records about 100,000 clones, 85% of them present only once. The sequencing input was peripheral blood. The receptors were sampled from a man in his fifties with active or convalescent COVID-19.

The chain links TRBV11-3 to TRBJ1-6; tentatively, D is TRBD1 (6 bases). The length of the CDR3 is 15 residues. In germline, CDR1 is SGHNT, CDR2 YENEEA. Trimming shortened V by 2 bases and J by 4 bases, and 9 bases separated the two germline ends. CDR3 DNA sequence: TGTGCCAGCAGCTTACCTGGACAGTATAATTCACCCCTCCACTTT. Translation gives CASSLPGQYNSPLHF.

This chain uses TRBV18 with TRBJ2-7, with 7 bases lining up with TRBD1. CDR1 and CDR2 (germline): KGHSH, LQKENI. There are 14 residues in the CDR3. J was trimmed by 0 bases and V by 4 bases; bases with no gene match: 3. The CDR3 region is CASSRDSLSYEQYF. The CDR3 DNA is TGTGCCAGCTCACGGGACAGCCTCTCCTACGAGCAGTACTTC.

This chain joins TRBV19 and TRBJ1-2, with a tentative D call TRBD1 (5 bases). The germline V and J ends were trimmed by 4 bases and 2 bases, with 8 bases remaining between them. CDR3 length equals 13 residues. Germline V gene data show CDR1 as LNHDA and CDR2 as SQIVND (reference sequence). The CDR3 reads CASSTDSNYGYTF. The CDR3 nucleotides are TGTGCCAGTAGTACCGACAGCAACTATGGCTACACCTTC.

The genes are TRBV5-1 and TRBJ1-1; 7 nucleotides agree with TRBD1. The ends lost 7 bases at V and 4 bases at J; junction bases unmatched: 7. CDR1 SGHRS and CDR2 YFSETQ come from the germline V gene. CDR3 length: 13 residues. The CDR3 reads CASSFGQVTEAFF. The CDR3 nucleotides read TGCGCCAGCTCCTTTGGACAGGTCACTGAAGCTTTCTTT.

The CDR3 DNA sequence: TGTGCTAGTGGTTTGAATAGCGGGAGGGCTGGTGATACGCAGTATTTT. Protein sequence: CASGLNSGRAGDTQYF. This chain connects TRBV12-5 to TRBJ2-3, with 11 positions matching TRBD2. The germline V gene encodes CDR1 LGHNT and CDR2 FRNRAP. The CDR3 spans 16 residues. J was trimmed by 6 bases and V by 2 bases; bases with no gene match: 7.

This chain joins TRBV27 and TRBJ2-5, with 7 bases that match TRBD1. Trimming took 3 bases from V and 6 from J; bases not matched to a gene: 7. Looked up from germline, CDR1 is MNHEY and CDR2 is SMNVEV (reference sequence). This CDR3 comprises 14 residues. Written as DNA, the CDR3 is TGTGCCAGCAGTTTTAACAGGGGCGTCAAGACCCAGTACTTC. Translated, it gives CASSFNRGVKTQYF.

In this sample, this clone turned up once. The chain uses TRBV4-1 and TRBJ1-5, with TRBD1 matching 9 bases. Unmatched junction bases numbered 8, after V lost 2 bases and J lost 9 bases. Germline assignment: CDR1 MGHRA and CDR2 YSYEKL. The CDR3 sequence is 15 residues long. The DNA for the CDR3 is TGCGCCAGCAGCCAACCGGGACAGGGAACCCGGCCCCAGCATTTT. Encoded protein: CASSQPGQGTRPQHF.

V usage is TRBV6-5 and J usage is TRBJ2-1, with no clear D. Germline V CDR1 and CDR2: MNHEY, SVGAGI. The CDR3 extends over 14 amino acids. V lost 10 bases to trimming and J lost 0 bases, with 13 bases between them. The CDR3 sequence: CATMRDFSYNEQFF. The CDR3 bases are TGTGCCACCATGAGAGACTTCTCCTACAATGAGCAGTTCTTC.

The CDR3 here is CASSLQFTNQPQHF. The CDR3 DNA sequence: TGTGCCAGCAGTTTGCAGTTTACCAATCAGCCCCAGCATTTT. The rearrangement uses TRBV27 and TRBJ1-5, with D uncertain. Germline CDR1 is MNHEY and CDR2 is SMNVEV (reference sequence). This CDR3 is 14 amino acids long. The V end was cut by 3 bases, the J end by 3 bases, with 9 bases between.

The chain uses TRBV19 and TRBJ2-1, with 11 positions matching TRBD2. Germline assignment: CDR1 LNHDA and CDR2 SQIVND (reference sequence). The CDR3 is made up of 17 amino acids. The V segment lost 6 bases and the J segment 7 bases; nucleotides outside the gene matches: 14. The CDR3 here is CASSVSAGTSGLNEQFF. The CDR3 DNA reads TGTGCCAGTAGCGTAAGCGCCGGGACTAGCGGACTAAATGAGCAGTTCTTC.

The J gene is TRBJ1-5, the V gene TRBV25-1; D unclear. This CDR3 comprises 13 residues. In germline, CDR1 is MGHDK, CDR2 SYGVNS. Trimming pared 6 bases from V and 3 bases from J, leaving 9 bases between. The CDR3 spells CASRAQDNQPQHF. The CDR3 DNA reads as TGTGCCAGCAGAGCTCAAGACAATCAGCCCCAGCATTTT.

The chain joins TRBV7-8 to TRBJ2-7; D is unclear. Per the germline V gene, CDR1 is SGHVS and CDR2 is FQNEAQ. The CDR3 runs 11 residues. V was pared by 5 bases and J by 2 bases, with 4 bases between. The chain's CDR3 is CASSPTYEQYF. CDR3 coding DNA: TGTGCCAGCAGCCCAACCTACGAGCAGTACTTC.

This clone appeared a few times. V usage is TRBV19 and J usage is TRBJ1-5; 9 bases line up with TRBD1. Germline CDR1 and CDR2: LNHDA and SQIVND (reference sequence). This CDR3 spans 13 amino acids. Unmatched junction bases numbered 5, after V lost 7 bases and J lost 7 bases. The chain's CDR3 is CASTRDRAQPQHF. The CDR3 DNA sequence: TGTGCCAGTACCAGGGACAGGGCCCAGCCCCAGCATTTT.

The CDR3 sequence: CASSRWASGVYNEQFF. The CDR3 bases are TGTGCCAGCAGCCGCTGGGCTAGCGGGGTCTACAATGAGCAGTTCTTC. The V call is TRBV4-2, the J call TRBJ2-1, with 9 bases aligning to TRBD2. Germline V gives CDR1 LGHNA, CDR2 YNFKEQ. V shed 4 bases and J 3 bases; nucleotides not matched to a gene: 7. The CDR3 has 16 amino acids.

This clone has more than one count but fewer than ten. The genes are TRBV21-1 and TRBJ1-5; TRBD1 is the table's D call, not checked against the DNA. TRBV21-1 is a known pseudogene. The CDR3 totals 13 residues. CDR3 loop: CASSHRDNQPQHF. The CDR3 DNA reads TGTGCCAGCAGCCACAGGGACAATCAGCCCCAGCATTTT.

The rearrangement joins TRBV29-1 to TRBJ2-7; 10 bases are shared with TRBD2. The CDR3 covers 16 residues. J was trimmed by 0 bases and V by 8 bases; bases with no gene match: 13. From germline, CDR1 is SQVTM and CDR2 ANQGSEA. CDR3 nucleotides: TGCAGCTCTCCCTCTCTTAGCGGGAGGCTCTCCTACGAGCAGTACTTC. As protein: CSSPSLSGRLSYEQYF.

The CDR3 bases are TGTGCCAGTAATCAGGGGGCAACAAGAGATACGCAGTATTTT. Residues: CASNQGATRDTQYF. This chain uses TRBV19 with TRBJ2-3; 8 bases agree with TRBD1. V lost 7 bases to trimming and J lost 5 bases; unmatched junction nucleotides: 8. The CDR3 is 14 residues long. CDR1 and CDR2 from the germline V gene are LNHDA and SQIVND (reference sequence).

The J gene is TRBJ2-1, the V gene TRBV6-5; no definite D call. This CDR3 has 15 residues. Trimming took off 4 bases at V and 7 bases at J, with 17 bases between the two ends. CDR1 is MNHEY and CDR2 is SVGAGI in the germline V gene. The CDR3 sequence: CASSSDIRSRNEQFF. CDR3 nucleotide sequence: TGTGCCAGCAGTTCCGATATCCGATCCAGGAATGAGCAGTTCTTC.

V is TRBV27 and J is TRBJ1-1; 8 bases agree with TRBD1. V was pared by 2 bases and J by 3 bases, with 2 bases of the junction left unmatched. This CDR3 is built from 14 residues. Germline V gene data show CDR1 as MNHEY and CDR2 as SMNVEV (reference sequence). CDR3 DNA sequence: TGTGCCAGCAGTTTAAACAGGGGGGACACTGAAGCTTTCTTT. This sequence encodes CASSLNRGDTEAFF.

This clone has more than one count but fewer than ten. V and J are TRBV7-9 and TRBJ2-2; 14 bases are shared with TRBD2. This CDR3 has 17 amino acids. Looked up from germline, CDR1 is SEHNR and CDR2 is FQNEAQ (reference sequence). With V trimmed by 3 bases and J by 7 bases, 7 bases remained unmatched. This CDR3 reads CASSFGTSGSMGGELFF. The CDR3 region has the DNA TGTGCCAGCAGCTTCGGGACTAGCGGGAGTATGGGCGGGGAGCTGTTTTTT. The full variable domain, with the rest looked up from reference TRBV7-9 and TRBJ2-2, is DTGVSQNPRHKITKRGQNVTFRCDPISEHNRLYWYRQTLGQGPEFLTYFQNEAQLEKSRLLSDRFSAERPKGSFSTLEIQRTEQGDSAMYLCASSFGTSGSMGGELFFGEGSRLTVL.

The chain joins TRBV28 to TRBJ2-1, with 9 bases matching TRBD2. Germline lookup yields CDR1 MDHEN and CDR2 SYDVKM. This CDR3 is 16 amino acids long. The V gene end was trimmed by 5 bases and the J gene end by 0 bases; junction bases not matched to a gene: 5. Written as DNA, the CDR3 is TGTGCCAGCAGTACATTTAGCGGGAGCTCCTACAATGAGCAGTTCTTC. This translates into CASSTFSGSSYNEQFF.

This sequence joins TRBV10-2 and TRBJ2-1; D is possibly TRBD2 (5 bases). Trimming took off 5 bases at V and 4 bases at J, with 12 bases between the two ends. The CDR3 length is 14 residues. CDR1 is WSHSY, CDR2 SAAADI, per germline. The DNA of the CDR3 is TGCGCCAGCAGTATACTAGTGGGGTACAATGAGCAGTTCTTC. Translating gives CASSILVGYNEQFF.

This chain joins TRBV10-3 and TRBJ2-7, with D perhaps matching TRBD2 (6 bases). V gave up 0 bases and J gave up 2 bases, with 11 bases separating them. The CDR3 runs to 15 residues. Germline-derived CDR1 and CDR2 are ENHRY and SYGVKD. The CDR3 region is CAISESDSGTYEQYF. In nucleotides, the CDR3 is TGTGCCATCAGTGAGTCCGATAGCGGCACCTACGAGCAGTACTTC.

This clone has just one count. V gene TRBV6-1 combines with J gene TRBJ1-2; TRBD1 is a possible D gene (6 bases). V lost 4 bases, J lost 4 bases, and 19 bases lay in between. Germline loops: CDR1 MNHNS, CDR2 SASEGT. This CDR3 is 16 amino acids long. CDR3: CASSAHRTEGVYGYTF. CDR3 bases: TGTGCCAGCAGTGCCCACCGGACAGAGGGCGTCTATGGCTACACCTTC.

This clone rates as medium-sized. The CDR3 DNA follows: TGTGCCAGCAAGGTAGCGACCTCGGGGAACGAGCAGTACTTC. Residues: CASKVATSGNEQYF. The chain joins TRBV27 to TRBJ2-7, with a possible D match to TRBD2 (5 bases). The CDR3 is made up of 14 amino acids. The germline V gene encodes CDR1 MNHEY and CDR2 SMNVEV (reference sequence). V was pared by 7 bases and J by 5 bases, with 18 bases between.

This chain connects TRBV7-8 to TRBJ2-5, with no clear D. With 5 bases removed from V and 7 bases from J, the gap between germline ends came to 14 bases. CDR3 length: 13 residues. Germline V gene sequence: CDR1 SGHVS, CDR2 FQNEAQ. In DNA, the CDR3 is TGTGCCAGCAGCCCTGGTTTTCGAGTGACCCAGTACTTC. Protein product: CASSPGFRVTQYF.

This clone was seen a few times. This chain connects TRBV5-1 to TRBJ1-2; 8 bases align to TRBD1. The V gene's germline CDR1 is SGHRS and CDR2 YFSETQ. V was clipped by 3 bases and J by 8 bases; unmatched bases: 6. This CDR3 region has 13 residues. The CDR3 DNA is TGCGCCAGCAGCTCAGGGACAGGAGAAGGCTACACCTTC. This encodes CASSSGTGEGYTF.

The V and J genes are TRBV5-1 and TRBJ1-1; a possible D gene is TRBD1 (5 bases). The CDR3 totals 13 residues. Trimming stripped 6 bases from V and 1 base from J, with 10 bases between. Germline-derived CDR1 and CDR2 are SGHRS and YFSETQ. The CDR3, as DNA: TGCGCCAGCATCTCCCAGGGGAACACTGAAGCTTTCTTT. It encodes CASISQGNTEAFF.

The chain couples TRBV2 to TRBJ2-6; a weak D match, TRBD2 (5 bases). Germline lookup yields CDR1 SNHLY and CDR2 FYNNEI. The CDR3 sequence is 15 residues long. V was shortened by 1 base and J by 3 bases, with 7 bases between the two germline ends. CDR3 DNA sequence: TGTGCCAGCAGTGAAGTTGGAGGTGGGGCCAACGTCCTGACTTTC. Protein product: CASSEVGGGANVLTF.

This clone occurred once. V is TRBV5-1 and J is TRBJ2-7, with 7 bases aligning to TRBD2. The CDR3 has 14 residues. The J segment lost 4 bases and the V segment lost 4 bases, leaving 8 bases of the junction unmatched. Germline V lookup: CDR1 SGHRS, CDR2 YFSETQ. The CDR3 nucleotides read TGCGCCAGCAGCCACGGGGAGGGAAAATACGAGCAGTACTTC. Amino acid sequence: CASSHGEGKYEQYF. The full variable domain, in which reference TRBV5-1 and TRBJ2-7 provide the parts outside the CDR3, is KAGVTQTPRYLIKTRGQQVTLSCSPISGHRSVSWYQQTPGQGLQFLFEYFSETQRNKGNFPGRFSGRQFSNSRSEMNVSTLELGDSALYLCASSHGEGKYEQYFGPGTRLTVT.